These 9 T cell receptor beta chains share one sample of origin, sequenced in a study of vaccination and CD4 T cells after COVID-19. As for treatment: 10-day PBMC culture with coronavirus spike peptide pools or control peptides (ViraFEST assay). Oncomine TCR Beta short-read sequencing was applied to DNA from cultured CD4+ T cells. TCRdb independently ran MiXCR on the PCR reads; one entry per CDR3 protein. The table includes roughly 9,300 distinct CDR3 sequences, approximately 60% detected once. These TCRs are of unknown antigen specificity. Sequenced: CD4+ T cells from blood, cultured in vitro. The receptors originated from a human donor who had recovered from COVID-19.

This clonotype was counted between two and nine times. The gene calls are TRBV25-1 and TRBJ1-2, with D possibly matching TRBD1 (6 bases). The V end lost 6 bases, the J end lost 2 bases, and 10 bases lay between the germline ends. There are 13 residues in the CDR3. The germline gives CDR1 MGHDK, CDR2 SYGVNS. The CDR3 region has the DNA TGTGCCAGCAGCTCAGGACAGAACTATGGCTACACCTTC. Its translation: CASSSGQNYGYTF.

This clonotype has only a few counts. The V and J genes are TRBV10-1 and TRBJ2-3; D unclear. The V end lost 8 bases, the J end lost 11 bases, and 14 bases lay between the germline ends. The CDR3 covers 11 residues. Germline CDR1 WNHNN, CDR2 SYGVQD (reference sequence). In DNA, the CDR3 is TGCGCCAGCGCTCCAGGTGATGGGCAGTATTTT. This translates into CASAPGDGQYF.

The V and J genes are TRBV20-1 and TRBJ2-3, with a tentative D call TRBD1 (7 bases). The length of the CDR3 is 15 residues. Trimming took 1 base from V and 7 from J, leaving 18 bases between them. Germline CDR1 DFQATT, CDR2 SNEGSKA (reference sequence). The CDR3 is CSARGQGGPGNTQYF. CDR3 nucleotide sequence: TGCAGTGCTAGAGGGCAGGGGGGCCCGGGGAATACGCAGTATTTT.

The CDR3 spells CSAPRGTGQPQHF. CDR3 nucleotides: TGCAGTGCTCCCCGGGGAACGGGTCAGCCCCAGCATTTT. This chain uses TRBV20-1 with TRBJ1-5, with no clear D. The V end lost 5 bases, the J end lost 6 bases, and 14 bases lay between the germline ends. There are 13 residues in the CDR3. Germline assignment: CDR1 DFQATT and CDR2 SNEGSKA (reference sequence).

The rearrangement joins TRBV6-2 or TRBV6-3 to TRBJ1-5; D is uncertain. The CDR3 contains 16 residues. V gave up 8 bases and J gave up 2 bases, with 19 bases separating them. CDR1 is MNHEY and CDR2 is SVGEGT in the germline V gene. DNA for the CDR3: TGTGCCAGCCGACCCTCAATGCGGACGGGCAATCAGCCCCAGCATTTT. Amino acid sequence: CASRPSMRTGNQPQHF.

The sample holds a few counts of this clonotype. The chain has TRBV19 and TRBJ1-2; the D is unclear. The CDR3 extends over 15 amino acids. V lost 4 bases and J lost 5, with 17 bases in between. CDR1 is LNHDA and CDR2 is SQIVND in the germline V gene (reference sequence). The CDR3, as DNA: TGTGCCAGTAGTAATCTTAGGGCCGCTGGGTATGGCTACACCTTC. It is translated as CASSNLRAAGYGYTF.

The chain joins TRBV11-1 to TRBJ1-2; 7 nucleotides line up with TRBD1. V lost 5 bases and J lost 7; bases outside the gene matches: 7. Germline lookup yields CDR1 SGHAT and CDR2 FQDESV (reference sequence). This CDR3 contains 13 residues. DNA for the CDR3: TGTGCCAGCAGCCTTGGAGGGGGCGCTGGCTACACCTTC. Residues: CASSLGGGAGYTF.

V usage is TRBV7-9 and J usage is TRBJ1-2, with D perhaps matching TRBD1 (5 bases). Trimming cost V 5 bases and J 0 bases, with 16 bases left between them. Germline V gives CDR1 SEHNR, CDR2 FQNEAQ (reference sequence). There are 16 residues in the CDR3. CDR3 DNA sequence: TGTGCCAGCAGCGCTGGAGTGGGACCAACTAACTATGGCTACACCTTC. Amino acid sequence: CASSAGVGPTNYGYTF.

The chain combines TRBV7-3 with TRBJ2-3; 8 positions agree with TRBD2. The V segment lost 5 bases and the J segment 5 bases; nucleotides outside the gene matches: 9. The CDR3 has 15 residues. CDR1 is SGHTA and CDR2 is FQGTGA in the germline V gene. Here the CDR3 reads CASSPASGLGDTQYF. In nucleotides, the CDR3 is TGTGCCAGCAGCCCAGCTAGCGGGTTGGGAGATACGCAGTATTTT.